A selection of T cell receptor beta chains follows, all from one sample in a study of OX40 agonist ivuxolimab in advanced cancers. Profiling relied on immunoSEQ multiplex PCR, and the TCRdb table lists in-frame clones only, not all of them. The table has some 14,000 clones, approximately 93% seen once. Sequencing used CD4+ or CD8+ T cells sorted from blood, obtained in a trial of the OX40 agonist ivuxolimab. The receptors derive from an adult with an advanced solid tumor such as melanoma, head and neck, liver or kidney cancer. CDR3s include the opening cysteine and the closing phenylalanine or tryptophan. A D gene is named only where the DNA matches it firmly. Only part of the rows carry a size: once, few, many, or a class if the clone is expanded.

d_call	j_call	cdr3_length	v_call	clone_size	cdr3_nt	cdr3_aa
-	TRBJ2-5	14	TRBV4-1	-	TGCGCCAGCAGCCAAGTCTCGGACGGGCAGACCCAGTACTTC	CASSQVSDGQTQYF
-	TRBJ2-7	12	TRBV6-1	-	TGTGCCAGCAGTGTTTCGGGGGACGAGCAGTACTTC	CASSVSGDEQYF
-	TRBJ2-2	18	TRBV28	-	TGTGCCAGCAGTTTGTCAGGGGTGTTCAATAAGAACACCGGGGAGCTGTTTTTT	CASSLSGVFNKNTGELFF
-	TRBJ1-4	15	TRBV10-1	-	TGCGCCAACAGAGACGGTTTTTCAACTAATGAAAAACTGTTTTTT	CANRDGFSTNEKLFF
-	TRBJ2-4	18	TRBV18	-	TGTGCCAGCTCACCCTTACCCGCACAGGGCCGAGCCAAAAACATTCAGTACTTC	CASSPLPAQGRAKNIQYF
-	TRBJ1-1	15	TRBV6-5	-	TGTGCCAGCAGCCCTCTTAAGGGGAAGAACACTGAAGCTTTCTTT	CASSPLKGKNTEAFF
-	TRBJ2-2	14	TRBV21-1	-	TGTGCCAGCAGCAAGCTAGGGGGGACCGGGGAGCTGTTTTTT	CASSKLGGTGELFF
-	TRBJ2-7	15	TRBV30	-	TGTGCCTGGGGACCGGACCGCGAGGTACGAAACGAGCAGTACTTC	CAWGPDREVRNEQYF
-	TRBJ1-1	13	TRBV5-8	-	TGTGCCAGCAGCGACCCCAACGCCGTCGGAGCTTTCTTT	CASSDPNAVGAFF
-	TRBJ2-2	12	TRBV28	-	TGTGCCAGCAGTCAAGACACCGGGGAGCTGTTTTTT	CASSQDTGELFF
-	TRBJ2-3	15	TRBV2	-	TGTGCCAGCAGCGGACTGAGCCTTAGCACAGATACGCAGTATTTT	CASSGLSLSTDTQYF
-	TRBJ1-3	17	TRBV21-1	-	TGTGCCAGCAGCGACCGGGACAGAGTAAACTCTGGAAACACCATATATTTT	CASSDRDRVNSGNTIYF
TRBD1	TRBJ2-1	14	TRBV28	-	TGTGCCAGCACCACCGGGACAGGCCCCGGGGAGCAGTTCTTC	CASTTGTGPGEQFF
-	TRBJ2-6	15	TRBV2	-	TGTGCCAGCGTTAGAGGGAGCTCTGGGGCCAACGTCCTGACTTTC	CASVRGSSGANVLTF
TRBD2	TRBJ2-5	15	TRBV7-9	-	TGTGCCAGCAGCCCCTGGACTAGCGGGGGCGAGACCCAGTACTTC	CASSPWTSGGETQYF
-	TRBJ1-4	13	TRBV7-9	-	TGTGCCAGCCCGTTGGGCACTAATGAAAAACTGTTTTTT	CASPLGTNEKLFF
TRBD2	TRBJ2-1	18	TRBV7-9	-	TGTGCCAGCAGCTCAGCGGGGGGGAAACAAGCACCTTCAAATGAGCAGTTCTTC	CASSSAGGKQAPSNEQFF
-	TRBJ2-3	11	TRBV6-5	-	TGTGCCAGCAGCAGGGGAGATACGCAGTATTTT	CASSRGDTQYF
-	TRBJ2-6	15	TRBV7-8	-	TGTGCCAGCAGTCGGCTTAGCTCTGGGGCCAACGTCCTGACTTTC	CASSRLSSGANVLTF
TRBD2	TRBJ2-3	14	TRBV2	-	TGTGCCAGCGATACTAGCGGGGGAGCAGATACGCAGTATTTT	CASDTSGGADTQYF
-	TRBJ2-5	15	TRBV27	-	TGTGCCAGCAGTCCGCGGACGGGATCACAAGAGACCCAGTACTTC	CASSPRTGSQETQYF
-	TRBJ2-7	15	TRBV6-5	once	TGTGCCAGCAGTGTACAGGGCTTCGCTGCCTACGAGCAGTACTTC	CASSVQGFAAYEQYF
-	TRBJ2-3	16	TRBV28	-	TGTGCCAGCAGTTCACCGACAGAAACTAACACAGATACGCAGTATTTT	CASSSPTETNTDTQYF
-	TRBJ1-5	17	TRBV19	-	TGTGCCAGTAGTATCCCCGACCCCGTGGGGAGCAATCAGCCCCAGCATTTT	CASSIPDPVGSNQPQHF
TRBD1	TRBJ1-5	17	TRBV28	-	TGTGCCAGCAGGGAAGCTCAGGGACAGGTATTCGATCAGCCCCAGCATTTT	CASREAQGQVFDQPQHF
-	TRBJ1-5	14	TRBV28	-	TGTGCCAGCAGTTTGGGGTCTAGCAATCAGCCCCAGCATTTT	CASSLGSSNQPQHF
TRBD2	TRBJ2-7	11	TRBV28	-	TGTGCCATCGGGAGGGAGTACGAGCAGTACTTC	CAIGREYEQYF
-	TRBJ1-5	16	TRBV15	-	TGTGCCACCAGCAGAGATGGACGCTTTTTGGATCAGCCCCAGCATTTT	CATSRDGRFLDQPQHF
-	TRBJ2-1	17	TRBV14	-	TGTGCCAGCAGCCTCCTCCCAGGGGCGGGAGCAAAAAATGAGCAGTTCTTC	CASSLLPGAGAKNEQFF
-	TRBJ2-3	15	TRBV9	-	TGTGCCAGCTCAGATCGAGCCAGGGTCACAGATACGCAGTATTTT	CASSDRARVTDTQYF
-	TRBJ1-1	15	TRBV6-5	-	TGTGCCAGCAGTCAGGGATTGACAGGAAACACTGAAGCTTTCTTT	CASSQGLTGNTEAFF
-	TRBJ2-5	13	TRBV6-4	-	TGTGCCAGCCGAAAGGTCCTGGGGGAGACCCAGTACTTC	CASRKVLGETQYF
-	TRBJ2-7	15	TRBV19	-	TGTGCCAGTAGTTCCTCCCTAGGACAGCTTTACGAGCAGTACTTC	CASSSSLGQLYEQYF
-	TRBJ2-7	13	TRBV9	-	TGTGCCAGCAGCGTAGACCCAGACTACGAGCAGTACTTC	CASSVDPDYEQYF
-	TRBJ2-2	12	TRBV5-1	-	TGCGCCAGCAGCCTATACACCGGGGAGCTGTTTTTT	CASSLYTGELFF
TRBD1	TRBJ2-5	15	TRBV4-1	-	TGCGCCAGCAGTTACTCCGGGACAGTACAAGAGACCCAGTACTTC	CASSYSGTVQETQYF
-	TRBJ1-3	18	TRBV6-8	few	TGTGCCAGCAGTTGGTCCGGGACTGCCATTCTCTGGGGAAACACCATATATTTT	CASSWSGTAILWGNTIYF
TRBD2	TRBJ2-1	16	TRBV27	-	TGTGCCAGCAGTCCGGGACTAGCGGGAGTTTACAATGAGCAGTTCTTC	CASSPGLAGVYNEQFF
TRBD1	TRBJ2-3	16	TRBV14	-	TGTGCCAGCAGCCTAAGACAGGGGTCTAGCACAGATACGCAGTATTTT	CASSLRQGSSTDTQYF
TRBD1	TRBJ1-1	16	TRBV18	-	TGTGCCAGCTCACCACCGCAGGGGGCATTTGGCACTGAAGCTTTCTTT	CASSPPQGAFGTEAFF
TRBD2	TRBJ2-5	13	TRBV5-6	-	TGTGCCAGCAGGTGGACTAGCGAAGAGACCCAGTACTTC	CASRWTSEETQYF
-	TRBJ2-1	17	TRBV7-9	-	TGTGCCAGCAGCTCCCGTGTGGTCCAGCTCTCCTACAATGAGCAGTTCTTC	CASSSRVVQLSYNEQFF
TRBD1	TRBJ2-5	15	TRBV19	-	TGTGCCAGTAGTCTCGGGACAGGGGAGTCGGAGACCCAGTACTTC	CASSLGTGESETQYF
TRBD2	TRBJ2-1	17	TRBV27	-	TGTGCCAGCAGTTTATCCCCCCTCCTAGCGGAAAACAATGAGCAGTTCTTC	CASSLSPLLAENNEQFF
-	TRBJ2-1	15	TRBV2	-	TGTGCCAGCAGTGAAGGTCCGGGAGTGTTAAATGAGCAGTTCTTC	CASSEGPGVLNEQFF
-	TRBJ2-1	13	TRBV7-9	-	TGTGCCAGCAGCTTGGACCCGAGGAATGAGCAGTTCTTC	CASSLDPRNEQFF
-	TRBJ1-1	14	TRBV27	-	TGTGCCAGCAGTTTATCGAGCGGCAACACTGAAGCTTTCTTT	CASSLSSGNTEAFF
TRBD1	TRBJ1-4	15	TRBV28	-	TGTGCCAGCAGCAAGGGACAGGGGGCGTTTGAAAAACTGTTTTTT	CASSKGQGAFEKLFF
-	TRBJ2-3	14	TRBV5-1	-	TGCGCCAGCAACCTGGACAGCGGCACAGATACGCAGTATTTT	CASNLDSGTDTQYF
-	TRBJ1-1	16	TRBV25-1	-	TGTGCCAGCAGTGAATCCAACAGGTACCTGAACACTGAAGCTTTCTTT	CASSESNRYLNTEAFF
TRBD1	TRBJ1-5	15	TRBV4-1	-	TGCGCCAGCAGCCATACAGGGGATAGCAATCAGCCCCAGCATTTT	CASSHTGDSNQPQHF
TRBD1	TRBJ2-7	16	TRBV28	-	TGTGCCAGCAGTGCACAGGGGGGCGAAAGGGCCTACGAGCAGTACTTC	CASSAQGGERAYEQYF